Included here is one T cell receptor (beta chain) sequence, with context. Via MiXCR, TCRdb re-called the RT-PCR reads, giving one row per CDR3 protein. Of about 570,000 distinct CDR3 sequences listed, approximately 11% are singletons. The sample comes from a study of response to subunit inactivated influenza vaccine. Per germline, CDR1 MNHEY and CDR2 SVGAGI. CDR3 length equals 14 residues. The V gene lost 4 bases and the J gene lost 3 bases, with 10 bases spanning the gap. The sample was also reused in another study, on T cells expressing NK-cell markers. As that study records: The TCR beta cDNA came from 5'RACE template switching with UMIs. Of the CD8+ T cell pool in about 6 donors, roughly 1.0-8% was accounted for by dominant NKG2C+ clonotypes.

The J gene is TRBJ1-5, the V gene TRBV6-5; D remains ambiguous. Sequencing used PBMCs from blood, obtained on the day of vaccination. This receptor was identified in a middle-aged man who received an inactivated influenza vaccine. This CDR3 reads CASSWEGPNQPQHF. The CDR3, as DNA: TGTGCCAGCAGTTGGGAGGGCCCCAATCAGCCCCAGCATTTT.